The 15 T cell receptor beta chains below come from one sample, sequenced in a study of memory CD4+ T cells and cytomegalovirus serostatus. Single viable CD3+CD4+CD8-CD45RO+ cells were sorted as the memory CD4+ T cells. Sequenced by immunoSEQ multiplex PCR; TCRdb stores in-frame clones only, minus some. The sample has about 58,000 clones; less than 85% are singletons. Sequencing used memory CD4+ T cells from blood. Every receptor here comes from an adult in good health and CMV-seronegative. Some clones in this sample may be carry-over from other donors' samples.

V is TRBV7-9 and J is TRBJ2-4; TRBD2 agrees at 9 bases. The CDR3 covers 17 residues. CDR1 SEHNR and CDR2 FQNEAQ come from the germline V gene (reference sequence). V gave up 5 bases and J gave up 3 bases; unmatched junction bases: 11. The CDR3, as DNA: TGTGCCAGCAGCCCTTTCGGCGGGAGGGGGGACAAAAACATTCAGTACTTC. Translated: CASSPFGGRGDKNIQYF. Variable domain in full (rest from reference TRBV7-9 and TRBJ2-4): DTGVSQNPRHKITKRGQNVTFRCDPISEHNRLYWYRQTLGQGPEFLTYFQNEAQLEKSRLLSDRFSAERPKGSFSTLEIQRTEQGDSAMYLCASSPFGGRGDKNIQYFGAGTRLSVL.

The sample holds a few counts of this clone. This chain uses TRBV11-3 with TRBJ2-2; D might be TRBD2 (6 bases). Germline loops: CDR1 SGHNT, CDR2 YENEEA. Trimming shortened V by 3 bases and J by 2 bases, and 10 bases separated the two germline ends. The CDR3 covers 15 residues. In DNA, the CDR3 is TGTGCCAGCAGCTTCGGGACTCCTAACACCGGGGAGCTGTTTTTT. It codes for CASSFGTPNTGELFF. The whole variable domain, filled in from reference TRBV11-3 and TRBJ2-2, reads EAGVVQSPRYKIIEKKQPVAFWCNPISGHNTLYWYLQNLGQGPELLIRYENEEAVDDSQLPKDRFSAERLKGVDSTLKIQPAELGDSAVYLCASSFGTPNTGELFFGEGSRLTVL.

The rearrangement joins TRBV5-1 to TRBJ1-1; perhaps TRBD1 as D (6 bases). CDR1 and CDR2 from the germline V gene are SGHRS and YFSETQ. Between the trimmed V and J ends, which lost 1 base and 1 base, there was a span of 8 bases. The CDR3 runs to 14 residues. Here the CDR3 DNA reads TGCGCCAGCAGCTTGACAGGGACGAACACTGAAGCTTTCTTT. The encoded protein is CASSLTGTNTEAFF.

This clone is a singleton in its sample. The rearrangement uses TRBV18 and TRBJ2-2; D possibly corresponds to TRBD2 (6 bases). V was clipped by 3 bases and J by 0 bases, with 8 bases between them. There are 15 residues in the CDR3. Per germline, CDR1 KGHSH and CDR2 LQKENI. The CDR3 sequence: CASSPGGANTGELFF. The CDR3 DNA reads TGTGCCAGCTCACCGGGCGGGGCGAACACCGGGGAGCTGTTTTTT. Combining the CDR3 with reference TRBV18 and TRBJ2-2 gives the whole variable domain NAGVMQNPRHLVRRRGQEARLRCSPMKGHSHVYWYRQLPEEGLKFMVYLQKENIIDESGMPKERFSAEFPKEGPSILRIQQVVRGDSAAYFCASSPGGANTGELFFGEGSRLTVL.

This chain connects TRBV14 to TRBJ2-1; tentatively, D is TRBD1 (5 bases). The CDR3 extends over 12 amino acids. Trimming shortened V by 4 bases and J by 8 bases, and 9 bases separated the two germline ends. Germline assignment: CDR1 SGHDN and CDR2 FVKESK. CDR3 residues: CASSPKGYEQFF. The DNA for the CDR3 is TGTGCCAGCAGCCCGAAGGGGTATGAGCAGTTCTTC. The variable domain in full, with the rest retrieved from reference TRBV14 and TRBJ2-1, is EAGVTQFPSHSVIEKGQTVTLRCDPISGHDNLYWYRRVMGKEIKFLLHFVKESKQDESGMPNNRFLAERTGGTYSTLKVQPAELEDSGVYFCASSPKGYEQFFGPGTRLTVL.

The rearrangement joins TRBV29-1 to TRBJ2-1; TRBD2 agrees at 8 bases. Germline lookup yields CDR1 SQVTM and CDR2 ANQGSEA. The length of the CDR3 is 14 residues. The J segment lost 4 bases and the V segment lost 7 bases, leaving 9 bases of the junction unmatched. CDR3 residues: CSGRRERGYNEQFF. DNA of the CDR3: TGCAGCGGCCGCCGGGAGCGGGGGTACAATGAGCAGTTCTTC.

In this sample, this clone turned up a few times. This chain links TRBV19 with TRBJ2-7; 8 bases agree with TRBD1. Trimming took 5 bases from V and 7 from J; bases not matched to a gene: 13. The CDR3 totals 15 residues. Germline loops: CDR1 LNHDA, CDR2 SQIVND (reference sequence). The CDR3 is CASSAVAGGYWEQYF. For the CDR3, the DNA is TGTGCCAGTAGTGCAGTGGCAGGGGGCTATTGGGAGCAGTACTTC.

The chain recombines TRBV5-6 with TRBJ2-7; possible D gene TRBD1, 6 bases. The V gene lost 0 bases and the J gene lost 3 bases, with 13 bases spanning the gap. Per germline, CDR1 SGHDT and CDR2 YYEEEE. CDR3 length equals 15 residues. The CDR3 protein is CASSLGDTGGYEQYF. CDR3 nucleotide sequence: TGTGCCAGCAGCTTGGGGGACACCGGAGGCTACGAGCAGTACTTC.

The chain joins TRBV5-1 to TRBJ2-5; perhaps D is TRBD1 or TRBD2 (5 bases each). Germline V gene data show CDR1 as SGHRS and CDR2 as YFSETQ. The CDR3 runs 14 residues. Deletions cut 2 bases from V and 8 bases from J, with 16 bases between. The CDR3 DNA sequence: TGCGCCAGCAGCTTAGGCGGGCAGGGCGAAACCCAGTACTTC. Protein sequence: CASSLGGQGETQYF.

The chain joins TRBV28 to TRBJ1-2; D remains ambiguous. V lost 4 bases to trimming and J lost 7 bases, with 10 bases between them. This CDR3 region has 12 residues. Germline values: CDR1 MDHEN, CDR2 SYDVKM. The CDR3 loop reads CASSSYMGGYTF. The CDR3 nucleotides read TGTGCCAGCAGTTCTTATATGGGTGGCTACACCTTC.

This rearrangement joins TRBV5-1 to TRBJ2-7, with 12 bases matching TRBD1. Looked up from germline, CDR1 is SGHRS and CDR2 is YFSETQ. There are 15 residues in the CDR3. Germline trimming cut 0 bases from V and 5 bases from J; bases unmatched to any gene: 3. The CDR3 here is CASSLGGTGGDEQYF. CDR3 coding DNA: TGCGCCAGCAGCTTGGGGGGGACAGGGGGCGACGAGCAGTACTTC.

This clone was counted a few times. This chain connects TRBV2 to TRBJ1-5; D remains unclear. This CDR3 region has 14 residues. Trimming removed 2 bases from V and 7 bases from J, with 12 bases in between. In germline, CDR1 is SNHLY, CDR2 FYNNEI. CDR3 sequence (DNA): TGTGCCAGCAGTGAAAACAGTGCCGGCCAGCCCCAGCATTTT. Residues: CASSENSAGQPQHF.

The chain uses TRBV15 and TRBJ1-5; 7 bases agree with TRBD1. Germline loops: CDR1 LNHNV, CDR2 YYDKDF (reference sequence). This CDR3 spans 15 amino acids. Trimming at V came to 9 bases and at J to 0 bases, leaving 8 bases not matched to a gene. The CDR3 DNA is TGTGCCACTGCACTGGGACAGTATAGCAATCAGCCCCAGCATTTT. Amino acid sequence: CATALGQYSNQPQHF.

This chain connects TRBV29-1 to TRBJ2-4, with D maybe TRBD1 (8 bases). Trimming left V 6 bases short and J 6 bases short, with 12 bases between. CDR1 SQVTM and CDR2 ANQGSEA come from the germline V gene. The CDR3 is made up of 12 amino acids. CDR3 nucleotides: TGCAGCGTGGGGGGGACAGGAAACATTCAGTACTTC. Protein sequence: CSVGGTGNIQYF.

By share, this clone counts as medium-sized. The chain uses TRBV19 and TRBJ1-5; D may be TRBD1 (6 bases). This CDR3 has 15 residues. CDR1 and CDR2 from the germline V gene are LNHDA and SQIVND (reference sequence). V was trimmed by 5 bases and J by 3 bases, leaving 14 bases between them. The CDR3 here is CASSRGGFDNQPQHF. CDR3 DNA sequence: TGTGCCAGTAGTCGAGGGGGATTTGACAATCAGCCCCAGCATTTT. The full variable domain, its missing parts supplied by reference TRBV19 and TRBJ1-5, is DGGITQSPKYLFRKEGQNVTLSCEQNLNHDAMYWYRQDPGQGLRLIYYSQIVNDFQKGDIAEGYSVSREKKESFPLTVTSAQKNPTAFYLCASSRGGFDNQPQHFGDGTRLSIL.